The rows below give T cell receptor beta chains drawn from one sample of a study of control samples from healthy donors and cancer patients. The protocol was immunoSEQ multiplex PCR, while the TCRdb copy is restricted to in-frame clones and leaves out a portion. The data show 130,000 or so clones, around 93% seen once. Sequenced input: blood. The receptors come from a woman between 45 and 60 years old in good health. CDR3s include the opening cysteine and the closing phenylalanine or tryptophan. The order of the fields is D gene, V gene, clone size, J gene, CDR3 DNA, CDR3 protein. D genes are given only for firm matches. Clone sizes are given selectively: once, few, many, or a class where the clone is expanded.

.	TRBV11-2	.	TRBJ2-7	TGTGCCAGCAGCTTAGTGGGGGAAAGGGACGAGCAGTACTTC	CASSLVGERDEQYF
.	TRBV5-1	.	TRBJ1-1	TGCGCCAGCAGCTCATACCAACGGACAGCAGCGAACACTGAAGCTTTCTTT	CASSSYQRTAANTEAFF
TRBD1	TRBV5-1	.	TRBJ2-1	TGCGCCAGCAGCTTGGGGACAGGGGGCCCGCAGTTCTTC	CASSLGTGGPQFF
.	TRBV3-1/TRBV3-2	.	TRBJ1-2	TGTGCCAGCAGCGCCTCCGGCACCTATGGCTACACCTTC	CASSASGTYGYTF
.	TRBV5-1	.	TRBJ2-7	TGCGCCAGCAGCGCAGGGGGACAGCGGGAGAACGAGCAGTACTTC	CASSAGGQRENEQYF
TRBD2	TRBV18	.	TRBJ2-7	TGTGCCAGCTCACATCCAACTAGCGGGGCATACGAGCAGTACTTC	CASSHPTSGAYEQYF
.	TRBV30	.	TRBJ1-4	TGTGCCTGGAGTGTACAGGGAAATTGGAAGGATACTAATGAAAAACTGTTTTTT	CAWSVQGNWKDTNEKLFF
TRBD1	TRBV7-9	.	TRBJ1-4	TGTGCCAGCAGCGCAACCGGGACAGGGGGTGAAAAACTGTTTTTT	CASSATGTGGEKLFF
TRBD1	TRBV11-2	.	TRBJ2-7	TGTGCCAGCAGCTTAGTTTTGGCAGGGGGTGGGTACGAGCAGTACTTC	CASSLVLAGGGYEQYF
TRBD1	TRBV5-1	.	TRBJ2-3	TGCGCCAGCAGCGGGCAGGGGGCGCGATCCGATACGCAGTATTTT	CASSGQGARSDTQYF
TRBD1	TRBV12-3/TRBV12-4	.	TRBJ1-1	TGTGCTACTGACAGGGGGAGTGGGACTGAAGCTTTCTTT	CATDRGSGTEAFF
.	TRBV10-2	.	TRBJ1-1	TGCGCCAGCAGTGAGATGGGCACTGTAATCACTGAAGCTTTCTTT	CASSEMGTVITEAFF
.	TRBV20-1	.	TRBJ1-1	TGCAGTGCTAGTGATCAGGGGTACACTGAAGCTTTCTTT	CSASDQGYTEAFF
.	TRBV30	.	TRBJ2-7	TGTGCCTGGAGTGTGGAGGGGTACGAGCAGTACTTC	CAWSVEGYEQYF
.	TRBV9	.	TRBJ2-7	TGTGCCAGCAGCCCCTCAGAAAGCGCCCCAGCGCAGTACTTC	CASSPSESAPAQYF
TRBD1	TRBV6-5	few	TRBJ1-2	TGTGCCAGCAGTTCCTCCACCGGGACAGTCTATGGCTACACCTTC	CASSSSTGTVYGYTF
TRBD1	TRBV6-1	.	TRBJ1-2	TGTGCCAGCAGTGATCCGGGACAGGGAGGAGGCTACACCTTC	CASSDPGQGGGYTF
.	TRBV19	.	TRBJ1-5	TGTGCCAGTAGTATAAGTCAAGATCAGCCCCAGCATTTT	CASSISQDQPQHF
TRBD1	TRBV5-1	once	TRBJ2-6	TGCGCCAGCAGCTTGGAGGAATCTGGACAGGGGCTTCCCCACTCTGGGGCCAACGTCCTGACTTTC	CASSLEESGQGLPHSGANVLTF
.	TRBV7-2	.	TRBJ2-5	TGTGCCAGCCGAATGACTAGCAGGGGGGAGACCCAGTACTTC	CASRMTSRGETQYF
.	TRBV19	.	TRBJ2-7	TGTGCCAGTAAGCCGGGACCCACCTCCTACGAGCAGTACTTC	CASKPGPTSYEQYF
.	TRBV27	.	TRBJ1-5	TGTGCCAGCAGTTTATTCGGCATACTTAGCAATCAGCCCCAGCATTTT	CASSLFGILSNQPQHF
.	TRBV5-1	.	TRBJ1-1	TGCGCCAGCAGCCCTTGGGCCCGGGTTGGAGGGGACACTGAAGCTTTCTTT	CASSPWARVGGDTEAFF
TRBD1	TRBV4-1	.	TRBJ2-1	TGCGCCAGCAGCCAACTCGGACAGGGCAAGGAGGACTACAATGAGCAGTTCTTC	CASSQLGQGKEDYNEQFF
.	TRBV27	.	TRBJ1-1	TGTGCCAGCAGTTCCCTCCCACTGACTGAAGCTTTCTTT	CASSSLPLTEAFF
.	TRBV16	.	TRBJ1-3	TGTGCCAGCAGCCAAAGAGGGTTCCGTGGAAACACCATATATTTT	CASSQRGFRGNTIYF
.	TRBV30	.	TRBJ1-3	TGTGCCTGGAGTGTATTGGGGGGGTCCTCTGGAAACACCATATATTTT	CAWSVLGGSSGNTIYF
TRBD2	TRBV4-1	.	TRBJ2-3	TGCGCCAGCAGCCAACCCGTAGCGGGAGGGCCTGGAGATACGCAGTATTTT	CASSQPVAGGPGDTQYF
.	TRBV6-6	.	TRBJ1-3	TGTGCCAGCAGCCGGACAGACGGAGTAATAGCTCTTAAGCTTGGAAACACCATATATTTT	CASSRTDGVIALKLGNTIYF
TRBD1	TRBV4-1	.	TRBJ1-2	TGCGCCAGCAGCCAAGATCCAACAGGGGCCCCCTATGGCTACACCTTC	CASSQDPTGAPYGYTF
.	TRBV5-1	.	TRBJ2-3	TGCGCCAGCAGCCCGGGTGGGGGGAGCACAGATACGCAGTATTTT	CASSPGGGSTDTQYF
.	TRBV2	.	TRBJ2-2	TGTGCCAGCAGTGAAGGACAGTCAGCCGGGGAGCTGTTTTTT	CASSEGQSAGELFF
.	TRBV5-1	.	TRBJ1-2	TGCGCCAGCAGCTTGTTTCCGGGGCCCAACTATGGCTACACCTTC	CASSLFPGPNYGYTF
TRBD1	TRBV28	.	TRBJ2-7	TGTGCCAGCAGTCCCATAGGACAGGGGGACCACGAGCAGTACTTC	CASSPIGQGDHEQYF
.	TRBV7-8	.	TRBJ1-6	TGTGCCAGCAGTAATACGGGGCGTACGGGTTTTCTCCACTTT	CASSNTGRTGFLHF
.	TRBV5-4	.	TRBJ1-2	TGTGCCAGCAGCCCGGACCAAAGGGGTAGCTACACCTTC	CASSPDQRGSYTF
.	TRBV11-2	once	TRBJ1-3	TGTGCCAGCAGCTTATCACAGGGAGGTGGAAACACCATATATTTT	CASSLSQGGGNTIYF
.	TRBV2	.	TRBJ2-5	TGTGCCAGCAGTGAAGCGTTTGAGACCCAGTACTTC	CASSEAFETQYF
.	TRBV29-1	once	TRBJ1-1	TGCAGCGTTGAAGATCTTCTGAGGAACACTGAAGCTTTCTTT	CSVEDLLRNTEAFF
.	TRBV19	.	TRBJ2-7	TGTGCCAGTAGACCATCGGGACTTAGCTCCTACGAGCAGTACTTC	CASRPSGLSSYEQYF
.	TRBV3-1/TRBV3-2	.	TRBJ1-5	TGTGCCAGCAGCCCCGCAGGGGGCAATCAGCCCCAGCATTTT	CASSPAGGNQPQHF
.	TRBV23-1	.	TRBJ2-2	TGCGCCAGCAGTCAATCCCCTGGGTTGGCGGCAAACACCGGGGAGCTGTTTTTT	CASSQSPGLAANTGELFF
TRBD2	TRBV24-1	.	TRBJ2-2	TGTGCCACCAGTGATAGCGGGGGACACACCGGGGAGCTGTTTTTT	CATSDSGGHTGELFF
.	TRBV5-1	.	TRBJ1-5	TGCGCCAGCAGCCCGAGTCCTGGGGATAATCAGCCCCAGCATTTT	CASSPSPGDNQPQHF
.	TRBV5-6	.	TRBJ1-5	TGTGCCAGCAGCTTTGGGCCTTCTCCGGGGACGACCCAGCATTTT	CASSFGPSPGTTQHF
.	TRBV10-2	.	TRBJ1-1	TGCGCCAGCTCCTCCGGGACCCCGGTAACGGCTTTCTTT	CASSSGTPVTAFF
.	TRBV30	once	TRBJ2-7	TGTGCCTGGAGTGTATTCACGGGTTACGAGCAGTACTTC	CAWSVFTGYEQYF
TRBD2	TRBV7-6	.	TRBJ2-2	TGTGCCAGCAGCTTAGAAGCTAGCGGGGGTATCCTGAACACCGGGGAGCTGTTTTTT	CASSLEASGGILNTGELFF